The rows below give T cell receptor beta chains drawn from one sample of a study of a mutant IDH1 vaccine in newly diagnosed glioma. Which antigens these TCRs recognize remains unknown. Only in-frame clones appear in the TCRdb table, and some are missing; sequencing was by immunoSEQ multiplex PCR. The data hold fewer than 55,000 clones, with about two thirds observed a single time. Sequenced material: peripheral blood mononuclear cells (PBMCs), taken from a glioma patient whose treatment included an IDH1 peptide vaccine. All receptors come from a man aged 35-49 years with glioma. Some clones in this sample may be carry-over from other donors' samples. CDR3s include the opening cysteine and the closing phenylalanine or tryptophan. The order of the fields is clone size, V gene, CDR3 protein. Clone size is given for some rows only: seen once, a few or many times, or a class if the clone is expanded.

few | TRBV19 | CASRVVGTQYTQYF
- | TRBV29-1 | CSVVVRGDSNQPQHF
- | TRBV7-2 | CASSKQGFNEKLFF
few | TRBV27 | CASREHGEEKLFF
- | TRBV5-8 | CCVRGVFYNEQFF
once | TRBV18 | CASSPPASPTGELFF
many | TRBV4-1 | CASSQDSKRMYTEAFF
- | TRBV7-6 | CASSLRGAGTEAFF
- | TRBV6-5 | CASSYSTIGGRSPLHF
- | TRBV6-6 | CASRVNRNSGNTIYF
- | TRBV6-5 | CASSTWDGTNEKLFF
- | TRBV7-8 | CASSFLGTGTPYGYTF
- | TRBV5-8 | CASSWGDRESEEQYF
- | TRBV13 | CASSLGGGNPYEQYF
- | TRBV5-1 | CASSLVAANNYGYTF
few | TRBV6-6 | CASRREGNQPQHF
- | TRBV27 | CASSPLTGTPILYGYTF
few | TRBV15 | CATSRGRGGNEQFF
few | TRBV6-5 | CASSPTGTESDTQYF
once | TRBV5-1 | CASSLQGQSYYGYTF
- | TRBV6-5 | CATSGTGGTGELFF